This TCR beta chain was sequenced in a study of cytomegalovirus exposure and HLA in healthy donors. General study results and limits: Researchers reported in a later analysis that a missense DCLRE1C variant was tied to TCR beta V- and J-gene trimming. The classifier, whose performance was assessed in both the original and validation cohorts, reportedly diagnosed cytomegalovirus status with high specificity and sensitivity.

PCR used 60 Vbeta primers and 13 Jbeta primers. The repertoire was sequenced with immunoSEQ multiplex PCR; TCRdb's copy has only in-frame clones and lacks some. The sample table includes 130,000 to 150,000 clones. As regards this clone: What it recognizes is unknown.

Germline CDR1 is MDHEN and CDR2 is SYDVKM. This CDR3 has 16 residues. V lost 5 bases to trimming and J lost 4 bases, with 21 bases between them. Sequenced sample: PBMCs. This TCR was sampled from a man aged 40-49 years in good health and CMV-seronegative. The chain has TRBV28 and TRBJ2-7; perhaps TRBD1 as D (7 bases). The CDR3 region has the DNA TGTGCCAGCAGTCAGGAGGGGGCACTCCTCCTTTACGAGCAGTACTTC. This sequence encodes CASSQEGALLLYEQYF.